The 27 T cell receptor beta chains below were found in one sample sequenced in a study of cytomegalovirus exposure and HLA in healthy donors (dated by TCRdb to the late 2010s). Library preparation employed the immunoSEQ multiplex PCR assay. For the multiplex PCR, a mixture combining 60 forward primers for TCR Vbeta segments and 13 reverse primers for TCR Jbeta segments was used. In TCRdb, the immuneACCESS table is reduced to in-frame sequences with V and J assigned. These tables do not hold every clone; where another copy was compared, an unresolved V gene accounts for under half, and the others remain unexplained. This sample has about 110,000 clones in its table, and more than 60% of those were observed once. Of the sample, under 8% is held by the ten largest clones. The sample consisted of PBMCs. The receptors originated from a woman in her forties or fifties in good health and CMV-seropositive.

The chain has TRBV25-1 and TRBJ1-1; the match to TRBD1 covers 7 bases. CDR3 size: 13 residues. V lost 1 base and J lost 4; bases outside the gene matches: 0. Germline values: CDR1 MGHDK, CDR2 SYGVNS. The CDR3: CASSESGGTEAFF. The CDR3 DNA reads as TGTGCCAGCAGTGAATCAGGGGGCACTGAAGCTTTCTTT. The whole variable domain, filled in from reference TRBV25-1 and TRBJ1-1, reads EADIYQTPRYLVIGTGKKITLECSQTMGHDKMYWYQQDPGMELHLIHYSYGVNSTEKGDLSSESTVSRIRTEHFPLTLESARPSHTSQYLCASSESGGTEAFFGQGTRLTVV.

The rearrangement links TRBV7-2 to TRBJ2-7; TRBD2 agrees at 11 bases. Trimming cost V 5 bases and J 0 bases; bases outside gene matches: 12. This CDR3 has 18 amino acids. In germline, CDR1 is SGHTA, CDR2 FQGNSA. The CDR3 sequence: CASSTLAGGPYSSYEQYF. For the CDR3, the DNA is TGTGCCAGCAGCACCCTAGCGGGGGGCCCGTATAGCTCCTACGAGCAGTACTTC.

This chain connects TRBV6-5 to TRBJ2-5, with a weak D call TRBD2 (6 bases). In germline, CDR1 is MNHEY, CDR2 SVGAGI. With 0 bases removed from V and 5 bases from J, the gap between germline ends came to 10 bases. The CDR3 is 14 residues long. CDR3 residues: CASSYSRREETQYF. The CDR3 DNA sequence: TGTGCCAGCAGTTACTCGAGGAGGGAGGAGACCCAGTACTTC.

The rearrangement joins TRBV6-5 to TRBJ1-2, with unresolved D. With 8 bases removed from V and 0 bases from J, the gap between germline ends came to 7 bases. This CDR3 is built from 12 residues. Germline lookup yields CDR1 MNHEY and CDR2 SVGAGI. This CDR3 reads CASGETNYGYTF. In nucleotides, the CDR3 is TGTGCCAGCGGGGAGACTAACTATGGCTACACCTTC.

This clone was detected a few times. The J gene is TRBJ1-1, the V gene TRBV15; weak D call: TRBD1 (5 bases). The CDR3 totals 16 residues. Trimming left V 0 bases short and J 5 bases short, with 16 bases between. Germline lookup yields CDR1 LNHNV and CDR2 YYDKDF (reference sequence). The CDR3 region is CATSRDFWTLGTEAFF. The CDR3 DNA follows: TGTGCCACCAGCAGAGATTTTTGGACACTGGGGACTGAAGCTTTCTTT.

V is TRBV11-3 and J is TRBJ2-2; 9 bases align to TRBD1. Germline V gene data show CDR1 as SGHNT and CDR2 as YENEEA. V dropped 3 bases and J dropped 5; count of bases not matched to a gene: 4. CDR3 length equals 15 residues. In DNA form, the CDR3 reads TGTGCCAGCAGCTTGAGGACAGGGGATACCGGGGAGCTGTTTTTT. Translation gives CASSLRTGDTGELFF.

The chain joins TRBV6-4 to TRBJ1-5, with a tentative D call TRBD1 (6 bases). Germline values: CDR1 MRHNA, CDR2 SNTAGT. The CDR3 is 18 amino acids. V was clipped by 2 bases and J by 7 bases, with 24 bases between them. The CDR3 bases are TGTGCCAGCAGTGACGGTGACAGGTGTGATTCGCTTGGACAGCCCCAGCATTTT. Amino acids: CASSDGDRCDSLGQPQHF.

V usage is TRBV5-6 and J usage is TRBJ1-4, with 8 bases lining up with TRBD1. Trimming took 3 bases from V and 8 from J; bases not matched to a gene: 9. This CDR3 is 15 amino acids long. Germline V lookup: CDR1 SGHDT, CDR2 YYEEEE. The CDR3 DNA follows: TGTGCCAGCAGCTCCCCTGGACAGGGATGGGAAAAACTGTTTTTT. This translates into CASSSPGQGWEKLFF.

CDR3 in amino acids: CAISESRGLAHYEQYF. In DNA form, the CDR3 reads TGTGCCATCAGTGAGTCGAGGGGACTAGCCCATTACGAGCAGTACTTC. The genes are TRBV10-3 and TRBJ2-7; 9 positions match TRBD2. The germline V gene encodes CDR1 ENHRY and CDR2 SYGVKD. V dropped 0 bases and J dropped 4; count of bases not matched to a gene: 7. This CDR3 is 16 amino acids long.

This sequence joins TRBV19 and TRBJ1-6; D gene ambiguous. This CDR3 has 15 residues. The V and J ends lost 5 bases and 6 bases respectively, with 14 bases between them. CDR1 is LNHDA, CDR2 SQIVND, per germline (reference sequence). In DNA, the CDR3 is TGTGCCAGTAGTGCCTTGGTGGCAGGTAATTCACCCCTCCACTTT. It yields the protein CASSALVAGNSPLHF.

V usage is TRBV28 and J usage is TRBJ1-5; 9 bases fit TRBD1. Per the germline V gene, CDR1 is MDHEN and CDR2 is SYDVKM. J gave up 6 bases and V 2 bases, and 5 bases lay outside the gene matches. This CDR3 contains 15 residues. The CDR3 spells CASSLETGGRQPQHF. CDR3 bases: TGTGCCAGCAGTTTAGAGACAGGGGGGCGTCAGCCCCAGCATTTT.

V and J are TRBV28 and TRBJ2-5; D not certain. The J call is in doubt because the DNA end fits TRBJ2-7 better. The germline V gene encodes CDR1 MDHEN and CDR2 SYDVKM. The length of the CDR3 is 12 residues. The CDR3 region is CASSHSYYEQYF. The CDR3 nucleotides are TGTGCCAGCAGCCATAGCTACTACGAGCAGTACTTC.

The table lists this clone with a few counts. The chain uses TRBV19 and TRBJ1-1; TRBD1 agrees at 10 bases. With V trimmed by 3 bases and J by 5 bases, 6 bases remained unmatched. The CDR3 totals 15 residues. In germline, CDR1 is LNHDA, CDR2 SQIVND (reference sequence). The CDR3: CASSIWGTGETEAFF. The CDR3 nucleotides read TGTGCCAGTAGTATCTGGGGGACAGGGGAAACTGAAGCTTTCTTT.

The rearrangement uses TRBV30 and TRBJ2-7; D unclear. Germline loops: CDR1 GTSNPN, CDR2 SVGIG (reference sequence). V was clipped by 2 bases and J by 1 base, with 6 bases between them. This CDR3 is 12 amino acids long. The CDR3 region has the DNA TGTGCCTGGAGTCTCGGTTCCTACGAGCAGTACTTC. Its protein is CAWSLGSYEQYF.

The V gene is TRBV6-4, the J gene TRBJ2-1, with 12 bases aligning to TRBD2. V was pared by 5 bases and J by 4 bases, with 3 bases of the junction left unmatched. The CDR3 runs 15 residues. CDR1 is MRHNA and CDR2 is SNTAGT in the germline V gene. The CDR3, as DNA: TGTGCCAGCAGTCGACTAGCGGGGGATTACAATGAGCAGTTCTTC. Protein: CASSRLAGDYNEQFF.

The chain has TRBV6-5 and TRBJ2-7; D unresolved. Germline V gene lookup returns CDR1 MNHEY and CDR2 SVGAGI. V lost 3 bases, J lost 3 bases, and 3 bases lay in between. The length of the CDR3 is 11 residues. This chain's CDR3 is CASSYNYEQYF. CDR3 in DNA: TGTGCCAGCAGTTATAACTACGAGCAGTACTTC.

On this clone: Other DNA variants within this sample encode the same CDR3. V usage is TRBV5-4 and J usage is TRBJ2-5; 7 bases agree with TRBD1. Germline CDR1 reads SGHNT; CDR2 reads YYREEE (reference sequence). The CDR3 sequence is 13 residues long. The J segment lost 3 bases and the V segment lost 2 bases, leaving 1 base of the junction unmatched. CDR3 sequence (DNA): TGTGCCAGCAGCTTCACAGGGGAAGAGACCCAGTACTTC. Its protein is CASSFTGEETQYF.

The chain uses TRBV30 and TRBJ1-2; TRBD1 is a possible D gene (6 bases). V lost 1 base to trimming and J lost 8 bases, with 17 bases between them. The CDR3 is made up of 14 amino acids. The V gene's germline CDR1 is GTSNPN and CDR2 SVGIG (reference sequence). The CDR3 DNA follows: TGTGCCTGGAGTGCCCTACAGGGCGCTGGGGGCTACACCTTC. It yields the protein CAWSALQGAGGYTF.

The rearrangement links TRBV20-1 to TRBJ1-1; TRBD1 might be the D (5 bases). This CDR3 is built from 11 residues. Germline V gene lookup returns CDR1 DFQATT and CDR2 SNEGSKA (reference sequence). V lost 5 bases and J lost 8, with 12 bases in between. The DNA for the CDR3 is TGCAGTGCTGGGAGGGGAGAGGAAGCTTTCTTT. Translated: CSAGRGEEAFF.

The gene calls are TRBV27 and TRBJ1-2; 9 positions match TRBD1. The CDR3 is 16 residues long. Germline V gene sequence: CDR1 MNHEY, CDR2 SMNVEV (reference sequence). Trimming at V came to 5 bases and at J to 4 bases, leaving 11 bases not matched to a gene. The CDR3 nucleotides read TGTGCCAGCAGTCCAATCACGACAGGGGGAGGCTATGGCTACACCTTC. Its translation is CASSPITTGGGYGYTF.

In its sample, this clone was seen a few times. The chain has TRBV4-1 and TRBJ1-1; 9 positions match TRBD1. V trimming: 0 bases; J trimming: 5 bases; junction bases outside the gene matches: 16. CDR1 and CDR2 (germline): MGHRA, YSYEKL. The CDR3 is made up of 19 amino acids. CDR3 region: CASSQDGTGTVGVETEAFF. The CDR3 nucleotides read TGCGCCAGCAGCCAAGATGGGACAGGGACCGTGGGGGTAGAAACTGAAGCTTTCTTT.

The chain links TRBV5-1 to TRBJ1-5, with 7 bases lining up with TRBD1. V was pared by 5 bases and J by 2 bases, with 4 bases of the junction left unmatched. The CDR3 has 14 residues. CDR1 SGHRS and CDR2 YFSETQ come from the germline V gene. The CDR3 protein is CASSETGGNQPQHF. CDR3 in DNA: TGCGCCAGCAGTGAAACAGGGGGCAATCAGCCCCAGCATTTT.

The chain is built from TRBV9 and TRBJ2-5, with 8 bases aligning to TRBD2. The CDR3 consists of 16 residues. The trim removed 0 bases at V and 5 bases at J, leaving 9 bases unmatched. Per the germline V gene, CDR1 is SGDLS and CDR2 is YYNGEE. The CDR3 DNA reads TGTGCCAGCAGCGTAGGCCCGGGGGGGCTAGGGGAGACCCAGTACTTC. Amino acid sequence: CASSVGPGGLGETQYF.

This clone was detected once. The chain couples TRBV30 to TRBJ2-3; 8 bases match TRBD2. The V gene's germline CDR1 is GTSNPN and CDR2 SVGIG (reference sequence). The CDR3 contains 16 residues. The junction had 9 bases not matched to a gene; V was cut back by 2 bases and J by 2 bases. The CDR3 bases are TGTGCCTGGAGTTTGCGGGGGGCCCTGACCACAGATACGCAGTATTTT. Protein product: CAWSLRGALTTDTQYF.

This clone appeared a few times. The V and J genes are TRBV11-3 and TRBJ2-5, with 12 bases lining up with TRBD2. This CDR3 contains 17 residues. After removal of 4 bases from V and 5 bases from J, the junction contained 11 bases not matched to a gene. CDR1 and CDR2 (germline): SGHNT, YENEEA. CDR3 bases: TGTGCCAGCAGCTCCGGAGCTAGCGGGGGGGCCGCTGAGACCCAGTACTTC. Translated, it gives CASSSGASGGAAETQYF.

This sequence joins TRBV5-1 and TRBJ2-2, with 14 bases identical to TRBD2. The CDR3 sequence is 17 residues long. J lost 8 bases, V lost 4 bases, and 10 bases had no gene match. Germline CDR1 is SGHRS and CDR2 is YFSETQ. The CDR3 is CASSPGLAGDGIGELFF. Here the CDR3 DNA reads TGCGCCAGCAGCCCGGGACTAGCGGGGGACGGGATTGGGGAGCTGTTTTTT.

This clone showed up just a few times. The CDR3 sequence: CASSTLRGGGRETQYF. The CDR3 DNA follows: TGTGCCAGTAGTACTCTCCGCGGGGGGGGTAGGGAGACCCAGTACTTC. The chain joins TRBV19 to TRBJ2-5; 9 nucleotides match TRBD2. J was trimmed by 5 bases and V by 4 bases; bases with no gene match: 11. The CDR3 length is 16 residues. In germline, CDR1 is LNHDA, CDR2 SQIVND (reference sequence).